The 2 T cell receptor beta chains reported below all come from one sample, sequenced in a study of identical twins. Via MiXCR, TCRdb re-called the 5' RACE reads, giving one row per CDR3 protein. There are 1.5 million to 2 million distinct CDR3 sequences in the sample; around 33% occur only once, and around 0.3% lies in the top ten. The sequenced sample was cord blood. These TCRs come from a newborn girl in good health.

This clonotype has only a few counts. The chain joins TRBV9 to TRBJ1-1, with 9 bases aligning to TRBD1. V lost 0 bases, J lost 5 bases, and 2 bases stayed unmatched. The CDR3 runs 14 residues. Germline values: CDR1 SGDLS, CDR2 YYNGEE. CDR3 DNA sequence: TGTGCCAGCAGCGTAGGGACAGGGGAGACTGAAGCTTTCTTT. This sequence encodes CASSVGTGETEAFF.

The chain is built from TRBV20-1 and TRBJ2-6; D remains unclear. The V end was cut by 1 base, the J end by 0 bases, with 10 bases between. This CDR3 spans 16 amino acids. CDR1 and CDR2 (germline): DFQATT, SNEGSKA (reference sequence). The CDR3 region has the DNA TGCAGTGCTAGAGGCGCTCCGAGCTCTGGGGCCAACGTCCTGACTTTC. Translating it yields CSARGAPSSGANVLTF.